The 16 T cell receptor beta chains reported below all come from one sample, sequenced in a study of T cell repertoires in cytomegalovirus infection (dated by TCRdb to about 2019). Sequencing instrument: Illumina HiSeq 1500. TCRdb ran its own pipeline on the public reads, namely fastp trimming at Q25 and MiXCR clone calling, and kept in-frame beta chains. Identical CDR3 proteins give one entry, which carries the most common genes and DNA. For this sample there are under 300,000 distinct CDR3 sequences; more than 9% appear just once. The ten largest clones capture 1.6% of the sample. Sequencing used PBMCs. These receptors were taken from a human donor in good health (CMV status not recorded). Some clones in this sample may be carry-over from other donors' samples.

The chain has TRBV4-3 and TRBJ2-7, with a weak D call TRBD2 (5 bases). V was cut by 0 bases and J by 3 bases, with 9 bases left in between. This CDR3 region has 14 residues. Per germline, CDR1 LGHNA and CDR2 YSLEER. The CDR3 loop reads CASSQDRTFYEQYF. The CDR3 DNA is TGCGCCAGCAGCCAAGATCGGACTTTCTACGAGCAGTACTTC.

A few counts support this clonotype. The V and J genes are TRBV20-1 and TRBJ1-3; no clear D gene. The CDR3 runs to 15 residues. Per germline, CDR1 DFQATT and CDR2 SNEGSKA (reference sequence). Trimming removed 2 bases from V and 0 bases from J, with 11 bases in between. The CDR3 here is CSARPRQSSGNTIYF. The CDR3 region has the DNA TGCAGTGCTAGACCCCGCCAGAGCTCTGGAAACACCATATATTTT.

This chain links TRBV29-1 with TRBJ2-5; D call uncertain. The CDR3 contains 12 residues. From germline, CDR1 is SQVTM and CDR2 ANQGSEA. V lost 4 bases and J lost 4, with 10 bases in between. The CDR3, as DNA: TGCAGCGTTGGCGCGGCGGTAGAGACCCAGTACTTC. The encoded protein is CSVGAAVETQYF.

This clonotype was seen many times. This chain connects TRBV7-2 to TRBJ2-7; 14 bases align to TRBD2. V was clipped by 4 bases and J by 5 bases; unmatched bases: 7. Germline values: CDR1 SGHTA, CDR2 FQGNSA. The CDR3 extends over 16 amino acids. The CDR3 is CASSSTGLAGVDEQYF. The DNA of the CDR3 is TGTGCCAGCAGCTCCACGGGACTAGCGGGGGTGGACGAGCAGTACTTC.

This clonotype was recorded at least ten times. The chain carries TRBV6-2 or TRBV6-3 and TRBJ1-5; no definite D call. Trimming took off 0 bases at V and 3 bases at J, with 15 bases between the two ends. The CDR3 is 17 amino acids. The V gene's germline CDR1 is MNHEY and CDR2 SVGEGT. The CDR3 sequence is CASSYSSNSSYNQPQHF. CDR3 sequence (DNA): TGTGCCAGCAGTTACTCGAGTAACAGCTCGTACAATCAGCCCCAGCATTTT.

This clonotype occurred many times. The rearrangement joins TRBV7-2 to TRBJ2-7; D is possibly TRBD1 (5 bases). Between the trimmed V and J ends, which lost 3 bases and 0 bases, there was a span of 9 bases. This CDR3 is 14 amino acids long. Germline values: CDR1 SGHTA, CDR2 FQGNSA. DNA for the CDR3: TGTGCCAGCAGCTTTGACAGTTCCTCCTACGAGCAGTACTTC. This codes for CASSFDSSSYEQYF.

This clonotype was observed at least ten times. The rearrangement joins TRBV7-2 to TRBJ2-7, with 7 bases aligning to TRBD1. The CDR3 spans 15 residues. V lost 6 bases and J lost 3; bases outside the gene matches: 11. CDR1 and CDR2 (germline): SGHTA, FQGNSA. In DNA form, the CDR3 reads TGTGCCAGCAGTTTTACCGGGACAGTTAGCTACGAGCAGTACTTC. Amino acid sequence: CASSFTGTVSYEQYF.

This clonotype was seen repeatedly, ten times or more. The chain uses TRBV23-1 and TRBJ2-7; the D gene could be TRBD1 or TRBD2 (5 bases each). TRBV23-1 is an ORF, with its function uncertain. The length of the CDR3 is 16 residues. Trimming took 0 bases from V and 2 from J, leaving 14 bases between them. This CDR3 reads CASSQSVRGTPYEQYF. CDR3 coding DNA: TGCGCCAGCAGTCAATCGGTGAGGGGTACCCCCTACGAGCAGTACTTC.

This clonotype showed up many times. The V gene is TRBV28, the J gene TRBJ1-6; D is ambiguous. Per the germline V gene, CDR1 is MDHEN and CDR2 is SYDVKM. The CDR3 is made up of 12 amino acids. V lost 3 bases, J lost 7 bases, and 4 bases lay in between. CDR3 amino acids: CASSFGNSPLHF. CDR3 in DNA: TGTGCCAGCAGTTTCGGGAATTCACCCCTCCACTTT.

The rearrangement uses TRBV29-1 and TRBJ2-5, with 11 positions matching TRBD2. V was clipped by 0 bases and J by 9 bases; unmatched bases: 0. Germline CDR1 and CDR2: SQVTM and ANQGSEA. The CDR3 is 12 amino acids. The CDR3 loop reads CSVEDSGRAQYF. The CDR3 nucleotides are TGCAGCGTTGAAGATAGCGGGAGGGCCCAGTACTTC. Full variable domain (rest looked up from reference TRBV29-1 and TRBJ2-5): SAVISQKPSRDICQRGTSLTIQCQVDSQVTMMFWYRQQPGQSLTLIATANQGSEATYESGFVIDKFPISRPNLTFSTLTVSNMSPEDSSIYLCSVEDSGRAQYFGPGTRLLVL.

This clonotype came up many times. The rearrangement uses TRBV6-5 and TRBJ2-4; 12 bases align to TRBD2. After removal of 5 bases from V and 4 bases from J, the junction contained 6 bases not matched to a gene. This CDR3 is built from 16 residues. Looked up from germline, CDR1 is MNHEY and CDR2 is SVGAGI. The CDR3 region is CASSTTGTSGKNIQYF. CDR3 sequence (DNA): TGTGCCAGCAGTACGACAGGGACTAGCGGGAAAAACATTCAGTACTTC.

This chain joins TRBV29-1 and TRBJ2-1; possible D gene TRBD1, 6 bases. CDR1 SQVTM and CDR2 ANQGSEA come from the germline V gene. The V end lost 0 bases, the J end lost 1 base, and 13 bases lay between the germline ends. The CDR3 spans 16 residues. The CDR3 DNA reads TGCAGCGTTGAAGATCGGTGGCAGGGGTCCTACAATGAGCAGTTCTTC. Its translation: CSVEDRWQGSYNEQFF.

The V call is TRBV2, the J call TRBJ2-7, with 8 bases fitting TRBD2. V lost 10 bases, J lost 4 bases, and 9 bases stayed unmatched. From germline, CDR1 is SNHLY and CDR2 FYNNEI. The CDR3 totals 13 residues. The DNA for the CDR3 is TGTGCCAAGAGGGCTAGCGGGCCTTACGAGCAGTACTTC. Protein sequence: CAKRASGPYEQYF.

The table lists this clonotype with many counts. The gene calls are TRBV19 and TRBJ2-1; 10 bases match TRBD2. The V and J ends lost 8 bases and 8 bases, in that order; junction bases with no gene match: 24. The CDR3 is made up of 19 amino acids. Germline CDR1 is LNHDA and CDR2 is SQIVND (reference sequence). CDR3: CASSVPFPTWSGRDHEQFF. CDR3 nucleotide sequence: TGTGCCAGTTCCGTTCCTTTTCCAACGTGGAGCGGGAGGGATCATGAGCAGTTCTTC. Supplemented by reference TRBV19 and TRBJ2-1, the full variable domain reads DGGITQSPKYLFRKEGQNVTLSCEQNLNHDAMYWYRQDPGQGLRLIYYSQIVNDFQKGDIAEGYSVSREKKESFPLTVTSAQKNPTAFYLCASSVPFPTWSGRDHEQFFGPGTRLTVL.

This clonotype was counted many times. The rearrangement links TRBV14 to TRBJ2-1; D possibly corresponds to TRBD1 (6 bases). The CDR3 is 17 amino acids. Trimming removed 6 bases from V and 3 bases from J, with 21 bases in between. Germline CDR1 is SGHDN and CDR2 is FVKESK. CDR3: CASSLYTGTNYYNEQFF. The CDR3 nucleotides are TGTGCCAGCAGTCTTTACACCGGGACAAACTACTACAATGAGCAGTTCTTC.

The chain recombines TRBV4-1 with TRBJ2-1; perhaps TRBD2 as D (6 bases). The V gene lost 2 bases and the J gene lost 9 bases, with 14 bases spanning the gap. The CDR3 loop spans 14 amino acids. Germline CDR1 and CDR2: MGHRA and YSYEKL. CDR3 sequence reads: CASSQPTRSGEQFF. The CDR3 nucleotides are TGCGCCAGCAGCCAACCGACTAGATCCGGTGAGCAGTTCTTC.